These T cell receptor beta chains were read from a single sample in a study of Ad26.COV2.S vaccination and SARS-CoV-2 variants. Using immunoSEQ multiplex PCR, the repertoire was profiled, and TCRdb retains in-frame clones only, with some absent. The sample carries approximately 460,000 clones, 89% recorded once. The sample consisted of peripheral blood, taken in a trial of Ad26.COV2.S vaccine versus placebo. Receptors originate from a person between 18 and 65 years old who received the Ad26.COV2.S COVID-19 vaccine or a placebo. Both conserved end residues are trimmed from each CDR3. Fields, in order: V gene, J gene, clone size, CDR3 protein. The size field is filled for only some rows; it gives once, few, many or a size class.

TRBV4-3,TRBJ2-2,-,ASSRRPGTGDPTGELF
TRBV3-1/TRBV3-2,TRBJ2-1,-,ASSQERWEQF
TRBV18,TRBJ2-6,once,ASFLTRSGANVLT
TRBV6-5,TRBJ2-2,-,ASTPRGPNTGELF
TRBV10-2,TRBJ2-2,-,ASSQTVNTGELF
TRBV6-5,TRBJ2-1,-,ASTTRGNEQF
TRBV28,TRBJ1-1,-,ASSRPRTMNTEAF
TRBV6-5,TRBJ2-3,-,AARVGGTDTQY
TRBV6-2/TRBV6-3,TRBJ1-5,few,ASSYGNSNQPQH
TRBV9,TRBJ2-5,-,ASSVVWGHQETQY
TRBV27,TRBJ1-2,once,ASSFRSNYGYT
TRBV2,TRBJ2-7,few,ASSPRQGDSYEQY
TRBV7-9,TRBJ2-2,once,ASSEGREELF
TRBV28,TRBJ2-5,-,ASSFPSGSSIGETQY
TRBV11-3,TRBJ2-2,-,ASSLGVTPANTGELF
TRBV11-2,TRBJ2-7,-,ASCIQGVAYEQY
TRBV7-8,TRBJ2-5,-,ASSSGTSAETQY
TRBV5-1,TRBJ1-6,few,ASSLDRGIPLH
TRBV4-3,TRBJ2-7,-,ASSQDKDNSYEQY
TRBV18,TRBJ1-6,-,ASSLRGSSYNSPLH
TRBV11-3,TRBJ2-2,-,ASSLGPTGVATGELF
TRBV5-1,TRBJ1-5,once,ASSVEGGNQPQH
TRBV25-1,TRBJ2-7,-,ASTEGGAGYEQY
TRBV2,TRBJ1-5,once,ASSVQGGNQPQH
TRBV3-1/TRBV3-2,TRBJ2-5,-,ASSQAAVGIPQETQY
TRBV5-1,TRBJ2-3,-,ASSSEVTQY
TRBV29-1,TRBJ2-7,-,SVESLAGPIYEQY
TRBV27,TRBJ1-6,-,ASSLDSQIYNSPLH
TRBV24-1,TRBJ2-3,-,ATRSGGLDTQY
TRBV7-2,TRBJ2-7,-,ASSLGLAGYEQY
TRBV19,TRBJ1-4,-,ASRTTGTGRPVGKEKLF
TRBV9,TRBJ1-6,-,ASSVQGNSPLH
TRBV4-1,TRBJ1-1,-,ASSQEFKVYEAF
TRBV27,TRBJ2-2,-,ASSRGVNTGELF
TRBV15,TRBJ2-1,-,ATSRGPAGGGNEQF
TRBV27,TRBJ2-1,-,ASSIKAGGPFEQF
TRBV27,TRBJ1-6,-,ASSLVGWNSPLH
TRBV6-1,TRBJ1-5,-,ASSESGWGGGPQH
TRBV29-1,TRBJ1-2,few,SVEDGRPYGYT
TRBV2,TRBJ1-6,-,ASSVGQGISPLH
TRBV27,TRBJ2-1,-,ASSLTRGHNEQF
TRBV7-3,TRBJ2-1,-,ASSMTGGAYNEQF
TRBV5-1,TRBJ1-4,-,ASRNSGQGHEKLF
TRBV13,TRBJ2-3,-,ASSVTDTQY
TRBV2,TRBJ2-6,once,ASRGDSPSGANVLT
TRBV21-1,TRBJ2-4,once,ASSNRDRVD
TRBV29-1,TRBJ1-1,-,SVGGPNTEAF
TRBV28,TRBJ1-4,-,ASSSRSRENEKLF
TRBV11-2,TRBJ1-3,-,ASSLNSGNTIY
TRBV7-2,TRBJ2-5,-,ASSLARETQY
TRBV5-6,TRBJ1-1,-,ASSASGFLTMNTEAF
TRBV30,TRBJ1-5,-,AWSQDLGNQPQH